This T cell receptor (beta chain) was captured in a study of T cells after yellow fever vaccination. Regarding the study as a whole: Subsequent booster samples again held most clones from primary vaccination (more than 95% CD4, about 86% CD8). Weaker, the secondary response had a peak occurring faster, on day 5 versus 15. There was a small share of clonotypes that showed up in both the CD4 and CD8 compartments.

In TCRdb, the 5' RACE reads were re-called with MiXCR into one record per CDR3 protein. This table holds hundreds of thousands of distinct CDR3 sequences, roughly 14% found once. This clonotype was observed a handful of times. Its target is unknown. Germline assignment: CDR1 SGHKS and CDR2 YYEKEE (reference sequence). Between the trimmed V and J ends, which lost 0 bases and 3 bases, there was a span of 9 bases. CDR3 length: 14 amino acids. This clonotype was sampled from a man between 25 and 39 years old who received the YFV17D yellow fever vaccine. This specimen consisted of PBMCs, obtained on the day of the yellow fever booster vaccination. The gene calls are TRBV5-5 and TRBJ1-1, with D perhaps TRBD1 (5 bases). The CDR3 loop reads CASSLEGTDTEAFF. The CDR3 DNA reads TGTGCCAGCAGCTTGGAGGGGACCGACACTGAAGCTTTCTTT.